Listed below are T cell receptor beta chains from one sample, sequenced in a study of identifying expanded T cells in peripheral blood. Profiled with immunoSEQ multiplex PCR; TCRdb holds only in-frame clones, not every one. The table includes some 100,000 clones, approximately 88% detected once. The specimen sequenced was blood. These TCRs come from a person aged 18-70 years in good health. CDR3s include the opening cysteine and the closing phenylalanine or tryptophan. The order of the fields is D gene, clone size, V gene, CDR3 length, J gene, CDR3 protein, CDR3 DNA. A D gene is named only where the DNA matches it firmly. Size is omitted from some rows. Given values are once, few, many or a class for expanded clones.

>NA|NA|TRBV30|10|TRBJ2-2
CASNTGELFF
TGTGCCTCGAACACCGGGGAGCTGTTTTTT
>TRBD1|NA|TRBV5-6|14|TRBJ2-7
CASSPRTGLREQYF
TGTGCCAGCAGCCCGCGGACAGGTTTGCGAGAGCAGTACTTC
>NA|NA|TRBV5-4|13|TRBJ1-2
CASSLEQGNGYTF
TGTGCCAGCAGCTTGGAACAGGGAAATGGCTACACCTTC
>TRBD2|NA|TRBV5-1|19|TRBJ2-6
CASSPPRGSTSSGANVLTF
TGCGCCAGCAGCCCTCCGCGGGGGAGTACAAGCTCTGGGGCCAACGTCCTGACTTTC
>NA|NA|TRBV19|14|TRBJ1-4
CASSVTWRSEKLFF
TGTGCCAGTAGTGTCACATGGCGAAGTGAAAAACTGTTTTTT
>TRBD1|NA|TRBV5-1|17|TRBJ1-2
CASSLGGLGQANYGYTF
TGCGCCAGCAGCTTGGGGGGCCTGGGACAGGCCAACTATGGCTACACCTTC
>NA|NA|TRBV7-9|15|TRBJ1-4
CASSFPAAGNEKLFF
TGTGCCAGCAGCTTCCCGGCAGCCGGTAATGAAAAACTGTTTTTT
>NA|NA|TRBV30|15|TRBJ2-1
CARGDRGSLYNEQFF
TGTGCCCGTGGAGATAGGGGGTCGCTCTACAATGAGCAGTTCTTC
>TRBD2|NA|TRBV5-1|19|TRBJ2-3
CASSLGSSGGFGSTDTQYF
TGCGCCAGCAGCTTGGGTTCTAGCGGGGGGTTCGGAAGCACAGATACGCAGTATTTT
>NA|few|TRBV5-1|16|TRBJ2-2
CASSSSGTGLTGELFF
TGCGCCAGCAGCTCATCCGGGACGGGTCTAACCGGGGAGCTGTTTTTT
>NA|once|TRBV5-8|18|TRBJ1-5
CASSLVVQPLSSNQPQHF
TGTGCCAGCAGCTTGGTCGTACAGCCACTTTCTAGCAATCAGCCCCAGCATTTT
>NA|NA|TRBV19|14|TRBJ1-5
CASSSWGSNQPQHF
TGTGCCAGTAGCAGTTGGGGTAGCAATCAGCCCCAGCATTTT
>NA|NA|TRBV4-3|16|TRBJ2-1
CASSQELNGPYNEQFF
TGCGCCAGCAGCCAAGAATTGAACGGTCCCTACAATGAGCAGTTCTTC
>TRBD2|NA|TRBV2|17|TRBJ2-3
CASMSLGRSTSTDTQYF
TGTGCCAGCATGTCCCTCGGGAGGTCGACTAGCACAGATACGCAGTATTTT
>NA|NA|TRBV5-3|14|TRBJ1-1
CARSWGRRNTEAFF
TGTGCCAGAAGCTGGGGACGGAGGAACACTGAAGCTTTCTTT
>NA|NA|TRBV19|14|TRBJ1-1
CASSIGQLNTEAFF
TGTGCCAGTAGTATCGGACAGTTAAACACTGAAGCTTTCTTT
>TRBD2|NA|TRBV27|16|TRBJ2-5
CASSRTSGRTGETQYF
TGTGCCAGCAGCAGGACTAGCGGGAGAACGGGTGAGACCCAGTACTTC
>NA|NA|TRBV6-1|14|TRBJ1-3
CASITKDRGNTIYF
TGTGCCAGCATAACGAAGGATCGTGGAAACACCATATATTTT
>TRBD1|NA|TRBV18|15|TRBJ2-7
CASSPGQGITYEQYF
TGTGCCAGCTCCCCCGGACAGGGAATTACCTACGAGCAGTACTTC
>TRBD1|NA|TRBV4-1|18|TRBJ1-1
CASSQGWGQVGSNTEAFF
TGCGCCAGCAGCCAAGGCTGGGGACAGGTTGGCTCGAACACTGAAGCTTTCTTT
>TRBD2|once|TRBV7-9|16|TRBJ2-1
CASRAPSGTSYNEQFF
TGTGCCAGCAGGGCCCCTAGCGGGACTAGCTACAATGAGCAGTTCTTC
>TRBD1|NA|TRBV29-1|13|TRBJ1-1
CSAGQGGNTEAFF
TGCAGCGCCGGACAGGGGGGGAACACTGAAGCTTTCTTT
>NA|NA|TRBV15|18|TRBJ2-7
CATSRDLLVGHSRLEQYF
TGTGCCACCAGCAGAGATCTCCTTGTGGGACACTCACGGTTAGAGCAGTACTTC
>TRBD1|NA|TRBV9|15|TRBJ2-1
CASSKGQGSYNEQFF
TGTGCCAGCAGCAAAGGACAGGGGTCCTACAATGAGCAGTTCTTC
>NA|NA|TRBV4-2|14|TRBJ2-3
CASSQNPGADTQYF
TGTGCCAGCAGCCAAAATCCAGGGGCAGATACGCAGTATTTT
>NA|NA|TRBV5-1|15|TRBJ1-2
CASSLARDQDYGYTF
TGCGCCAGCAGCTTGGCCAGGGACCAAGACTATGGCTACACCTTC
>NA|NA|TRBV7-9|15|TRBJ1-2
CASSSSSTGYYGYTF
TGTGCCAGCAGCTCGAGTTCCACAGGATACTATGGCTACACCTTC
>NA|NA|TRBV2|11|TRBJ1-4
CAGRENEKLFF
TGTGCCGGGCGAGAGAATGAAAAACTGTTTTTT
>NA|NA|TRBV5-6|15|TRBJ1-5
CASSLRFFSNQPQHF
TGTGCCAGCAGCTTGAGATTTTTTAGCAATCAGCCCCAGCATTTT
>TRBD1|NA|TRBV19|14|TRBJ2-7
CASSADRYSYEQYF
TGTGCCAGTAGTGCGGACAGGTATAGCTACGAGCAGTACTTC
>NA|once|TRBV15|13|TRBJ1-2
CATSRDLSYGYTF
TGTGCCACCAGCAGAGATTTGAGCTATGGCTACACCTTC
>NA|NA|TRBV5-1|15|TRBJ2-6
CASSAAGAGANVLTF
TGCGCCAGCAGCGCTGCAGGGGCTGGGGCCAACGTCCTGACTTTC
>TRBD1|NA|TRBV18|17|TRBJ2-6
CASSSGTGGGGANVLTF
TGTGCCAGCTCATCAGGGACAGGGGGCGGTGGGGCCAACGTCCTGACTTTC
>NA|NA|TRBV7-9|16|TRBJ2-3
CASSLMEGASTDTQYF
TGTGCCAGCAGCTTAATGGAGGGAGCTAGCACAGATACGCAGTATTTT
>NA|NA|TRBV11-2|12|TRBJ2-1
CASSPDYNEQFF
TGTGCCAGCAGCCCGGACTACAATGAGCAGTTCTTC
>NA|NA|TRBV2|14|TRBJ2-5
CASSESFSQETQYF
TGTGCCAGCAGTGAATCATTTTCGCAGGAGACCCAGTACTTC
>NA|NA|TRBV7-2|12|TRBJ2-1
CASSLAVFEQFF
TGTGCCAGCAGCTTAGCGGTCTTTGAGCAGTTCTTC
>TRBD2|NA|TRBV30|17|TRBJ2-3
CAWSVSASGGRWDTQYF
TGTGCCTGGAGTGTATCGGCCAGCGGGGGGCGTTGGGATACGCAGTATTTT
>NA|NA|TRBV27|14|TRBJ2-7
CASSFDPRGHEQYF
TGTGCCAGCAGTTTTGATCCGCGGGGCCACGAGCAGTACTTC
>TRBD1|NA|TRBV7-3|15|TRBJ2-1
CASSSRTGSGNEQFF
TGTGCCAGCAGCTCCCGGACAGGGAGTGGGAATGAGCAGTTCTTC
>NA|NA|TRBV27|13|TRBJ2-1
CASTPGTYNEQFF
TGTGCCAGCACCCCCGGGACTTACAATGAGCAGTTCTTC
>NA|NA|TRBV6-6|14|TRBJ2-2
CATQGGLGTGELFF
TGTGCCACCCAAGGGGGGCTGGGCACCGGGGAGCTGTTTTTT
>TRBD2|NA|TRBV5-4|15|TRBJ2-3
CASSLGRERPDTQYF
TGTGCCAGCAGCTTGGGGCGGGAGAGGCCAGATACGCAGTATTTT
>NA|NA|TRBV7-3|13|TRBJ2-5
CASSLKRQETQYF
TGTGCCAGCAGCTTAAAGAGACAGGAGACCCAGTACTTC
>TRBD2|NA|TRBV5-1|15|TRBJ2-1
CASSLSLAGEGEQFF
TGCGCCAGCAGCTTGTCACTAGCGGGAGAGGGTGAGCAGTTCTTC
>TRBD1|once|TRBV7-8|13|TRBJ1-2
CASSLDRAYGYTF
TGTGCCAGCAGCCTCGACAGGGCCTATGGCTACACCTTC
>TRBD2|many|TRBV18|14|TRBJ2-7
CASSPLAGSGEQYF
TGTGCCAGCTCACCTCTAGCGGGTTCCGGGGAGCAGTACTTC
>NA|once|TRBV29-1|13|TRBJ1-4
CSVDQGPGEKLFF
TGCAGCGTTGATCAGGGTCCGGGCGAAAAACTGTTTTTT
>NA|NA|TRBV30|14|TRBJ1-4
CAWSGQVVNEKLFF
TGTGCCTGGAGTGGACAGGTGGTAAATGAAAAACTGTTTTTT
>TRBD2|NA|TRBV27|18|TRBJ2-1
CASSSYPLLASSYNEQFF
TGTGCCAGCAGTTCATATCCCCTACTAGCGTCCTCCTACAATGAGCAGTTCTTC
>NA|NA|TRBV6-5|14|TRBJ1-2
CASSRRGGNYGYTF
TGTGCCAGCAGTCGGAGAGGTGGTAACTATGGCTACACCTTC